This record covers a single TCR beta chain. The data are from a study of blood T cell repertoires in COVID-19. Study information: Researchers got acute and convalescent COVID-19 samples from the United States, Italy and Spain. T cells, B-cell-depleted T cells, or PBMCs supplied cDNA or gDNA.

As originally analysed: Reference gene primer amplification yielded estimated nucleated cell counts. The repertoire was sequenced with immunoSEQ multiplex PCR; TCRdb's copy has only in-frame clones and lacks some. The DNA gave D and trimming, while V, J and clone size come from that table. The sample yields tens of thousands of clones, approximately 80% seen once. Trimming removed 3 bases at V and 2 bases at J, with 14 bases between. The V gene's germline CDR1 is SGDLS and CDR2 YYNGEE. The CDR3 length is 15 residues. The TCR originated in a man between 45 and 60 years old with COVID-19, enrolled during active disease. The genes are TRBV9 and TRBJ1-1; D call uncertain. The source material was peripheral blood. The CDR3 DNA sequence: TGTGCCAGCAGCGCCTTTGGAGGGCTAAACACTGAAGCTTTCTTT. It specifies CASSAFGGLNTEAFF.